The 18 T cell receptor beta chains presented below share a single source sample, sequenced in a study of T cell changes during pregnancy in multiple sclerosis. The method was immunoSEQ multiplex PCR; TCRdb's version includes in-frame clones alone and lacks a portion of them. This table has more than 65,000 clones, about 90% appearing once. Sample: peripheral blood, taken after pregnancy. Every receptor here comes from a female donor in good health, enrolled as a control in a pregnancy study.

The table lists this clone with a count of one. This chain links TRBV6-5 with TRBJ1-5, with a tentative D call TRBD1 (6 bases). CDR1 and CDR2 (germline): MNHEY, SVGAGI. V gave up 2 bases and J gave up 7 bases, with 12 bases separating them. This CDR3 spans 14 amino acids. The CDR3 DNA follows: TGTGCCAGCAGTTACCTCAGGGGCTGGCAGCCCCAGCATTTT. Protein: CASSYLRGWQPQHF.

This clone was counted a single time. This chain uses TRBV28 with TRBJ1-1; 9 nucleotides agree with TRBD1. The germline CDR1 and CDR2 sequences are MDHEN and SYDVKM. This CDR3 spans 15 amino acids. V shed 5 bases and J 6 bases; nucleotides not matched to a gene: 10. CDR3 DNA sequence: TGTGCCAGCAGTCAACCGGGACAGGGTCGGGCTGAAGCTTTCTTT. Residues: CASSQPGQGRAEAFF.

The chain uses TRBV7-9 and TRBJ1-2, with D hard to call. Germline CDR1 and CDR2: SEHNR and FQNEAQ (reference sequence). The CDR3 totals 13 residues. V lost 5 bases and J 2 bases, leaving 9 bases between the germline ends. Written as DNA, the CDR3 is TGTGCCAGCAGCCTCGGGATCAACTATGGCTACACCTTC. The encoded protein is CASSLGINYGYTF.

V and J are TRBV7-2 and TRBJ2-3; 8 nucleotides agree with TRBD2. Germline V gene sequence: CDR1 SGHTA, CDR2 FQGNSA. J was trimmed by 2 bases and V by 6 bases; bases with no gene match: 4. The CDR3 contains 14 residues. The CDR3 DNA reads TGTGCCAGCAGTAGCGGACTAGCCACAGATACGCAGTATTTT. Its protein product is CASSSGLATDTQYF.

This clone was recorded only once. This sequence joins TRBV6-5 and TRBJ1-1; 7 positions agree with TRBD1. The germline gives CDR1 MNHEY, CDR2 SVGAGI. Losses at the gene ends were 7 bases for V and 4 bases for J; bases not matched to a gene: 12. CDR3 length equals 15 residues. CDR3 sequence reads: CASTWDPSGGTEAFF. DNA for the CDR3: TGTGCCAGCACTTGGGACCCCTCAGGGGGCACTGAAGCTTTCTTT.

This clone has just one count. The chain combines TRBV9 with TRBJ2-7, with a weak D call TRBD2 (6 bases). V was trimmed by 2 bases and J by 4 bases, leaving 13 bases between them. This CDR3 is 14 amino acids long. Looked up from germline, CDR1 is SGDLS and CDR2 is YYNGEE. CDR3 loop: CASSVGQGGYEQYF. The CDR3 DNA is TGTGCCAGCAGCGTGGGGCAGGGAGGTTACGAGCAGTACTTC.

The chain couples TRBV4-3 to TRBJ1-1; tentative D call: TRBD1 (6 bases). The germline V gene has CDR1 LGHNA and CDR2 YSLEER. Trimming cost V 4 bases and J 1 base, with 19 bases left between them. CDR3 size: 17 residues. The CDR3 protein is CASSPAVGTNSNTEAFF. In nucleotides, the CDR3 is TGCGCCAGCAGCCCGGCGGTGGGGACAAACTCGAACACTGAAGCTTTCTTT.

The chain has TRBV7-2 and TRBJ2-7, with TRBD1 identical over 11 bases. V lost 4 bases, J lost 6 bases, and 2 bases stayed unmatched. CDR3 size: 13 residues. Germline V gene sequence: CDR1 SGHTA, CDR2 FQGNSA. CDR3 region: CASSSGTGGEQYF. The CDR3, as DNA: TGTGCCAGCAGCTCCGGGACAGGGGGCGAGCAGTACTTC.

The CDR3 nucleotides read TGTGCCAGCAGTGACTCGAAATCTAGGGGGGGTAACGACGAGCAGTACTTC. Its translation: CASSDSKSRGGNDEQYF. The chain recombines TRBV6-4 with TRBJ2-7; TRBD2 might be the D (7 bases). Deletions cut 0 bases from V and 5 bases from J, with 20 bases between. The CDR3 is 17 residues long. CDR1 is MRHNA, CDR2 SNTAGT, per germline.

This sequence joins TRBV5-1 and TRBJ1-4, with D unresolved. Germline V gene lookup returns CDR1 SGHRS and CDR2 YFSETQ. Trimming took 6 bases from V and 14 from J, leaving 23 bases between them. There are 14 residues in the CDR3. CDR3 bases: TGCGCCAGCAAGATAGACTTAACGGGAAAACTCCTGTTTTTT. Its protein product is CASKIDLTGKLLFF.

The chain couples TRBV7-2 to TRBJ2-7; 12 nucleotides match TRBD2. This CDR3 is built from 15 residues. With V trimmed by 5 bases and J by 1 base, 3 bases remained unmatched. The germline V gene encodes CDR1 SGHTA and CDR2 FQGNSA. The CDR3 nucleotides read TGTGCCAGCAGCCACGGACTAGCGGGATCCTACGAGCAGTACTTC. Translation: CASSHGLAGSYEQYF.

V gene TRBV19 combines with J gene TRBJ1-5; D call uncertain. Germline CDR1 reads LNHDA; CDR2 reads SQIVND (reference sequence). Deletions cut 4 bases from V and 6 bases from J, with 16 bases between. The CDR3 is made up of 15 amino acids. CDR3 in amino acids: CASSTPSPLSQPQHF. The CDR3 DNA follows: TGTGCCAGTAGTACCCCCTCCCCTCTCTCTCAGCCCCAGCATTTT.

This chain connects TRBV6-1 to TRBJ1-1; D is perhaps TRBD1 (6 bases). CDR1 MNHNS and CDR2 SASEGT come from the germline V gene. The germline V and J ends were trimmed by 2 bases and 4 bases, with 11 bases remaining between them. The CDR3 contains 14 residues. Written as DNA, the CDR3 is TGTGCCAGCAGTGAAAGGGGGGGTAGCACTGAAGCTTTCTTT. Translating gives CASSERGGSTEAFF.

J is TRBJ2-3 and V is TRBV27; D unclear. Trimming took 5 bases from V and 2 from J, leaving 14 bases between them. This CDR3 contains 15 residues. Germline loops: CDR1 MNHEY, CDR2 SMNVEV (reference sequence). CDR3 coding DNA: TGTGCCAGCAGTCCTATCGGCGGTACCACAGATACGCAGTATTTT. It specifies CASSPIGGTTDTQYF.

J is TRBJ2-5 and V is TRBV19; possibly TRBD1 for D (5 bases). Germline V CDR1 and CDR2: LNHDA, SQIVND (reference sequence). Trimming cost V 3 bases and J 10 bases, with 18 bases left between them. The CDR3 has 14 amino acids. CDR3: CASSIDRASGIQYF. CDR3 sequence (DNA): TGTGCCAGTAGTATTGACCGGGCCTCAGGGATCCAGTACTTC.

The genes are TRBV11-3 and TRBJ1-1; TRBD1 matches 9 bases. Germline values: CDR1 SGHNT, CDR2 YENEEA. V lost 4 bases to trimming and J lost 4 bases; unmatched junction nucleotides: 16. The CDR3 spans 18 residues. The CDR3 spells CASSSYPGQGRFGTEAFF. Here the CDR3 DNA reads TGTGCCAGCAGCTCCTACCCGGGACAGGGACGGTTCGGCACTGAAGCTTTCTTT.

The rearrangement uses TRBV5-1 and TRBJ2-1; 11 nucleotides line up with TRBD2. The CDR3 contains 16 residues. Germline V gene data show CDR1 as SGHRS and CDR2 as YFSETQ. V was clipped by 4 bases and J by 3 bases; unmatched bases: 6. The CDR3 loop is CASSPSTSGIYNEQFF. CDR3 nucleotides: TGCGCCAGCAGCCCCTCGACTAGCGGGATCTACAATGAGCAGTTCTTC.

CDR3 sequence: CASSAGTGGTDTQYF. The CDR3 DNA is TGTGCCAGCAGCGCCGGGACAGGGGGCACAGATACGCAGTATTTT. The chain recombines TRBV9 with TRBJ2-3, with 10 bases lining up with TRBD1. The CDR3 is 15 amino acids. CDR1 and CDR2 from the germline V gene are SGDLS and YYNGEE. V was pared by 3 bases and J by 1 base, with 2 bases of the junction left unmatched.